A selection of T cell receptor beta chains follows, all from one sample in a study of blood T cell repertoires in COVID-19. Sequenced by immunoSEQ multiplex PCR; TCRdb stores in-frame clones only, minus some. The table shows around 400,000 clones, with about 87% occurring only once. Source material: peripheral blood. The receptors originated from a woman aged 60-75 years with COVID-19, enrolled during active disease. Each CDR3 is given with its conserved first and last residue. Fields, in order: D gene, CDR3 length, J gene, V gene, clone size, CDR3 DNA, CDR3 protein. The D gene is left open where the match is weak. Part of the rows lack a size; the others show once, few, many or a class for expanded clones.

D gene: -
CDR3 length: 14
J gene: TRBJ1-3
V gene: TRBV2
clone size: -
CDR3 DNA: TGTGCCAGCAGTGACAGACTAGCCCTCAACACCATATATTTT
CDR3 protein: CASSDRLALNTIYF

D gene: -
CDR3 length: 17
J gene: TRBJ1-5
V gene: TRBV4-1
clone size: -
CDR3 DNA: TGCGCCAGCAGCCAAGTATGGGGGGGCCAAACCAATCAGCCCCAGCATTTT
CDR3 protein: CASSQVWGGQTNQPQHF

D gene: TRBD2
CDR3 length: 13
J gene: TRBJ2-3
V gene: TRBV23-1
clone size: -
CDR3 DNA: TGCGCCAGTGAGCGGGGGGGCGAAGATACGCAGTATTTT
CDR3 protein: CASERGGEDTQYF

D gene: -
CDR3 length: 12
J gene: TRBJ2-1
V gene: TRBV7-9
clone size: -
CDR3 DNA: TGTGCCAGCAGCTTAGCCCTCGGGGGGCAGTTCTTC
CDR3 protein: CASSLALGGQFF

D gene: TRBD1
CDR3 length: 15
J gene: TRBJ1-2
V gene: TRBV6-5
clone size: -
CDR3 DNA: TGTGCCAGCAGTTACTCGAGGGTACAGGGGACTGGCTACACCTTC
CDR3 protein: CASSYSRVQGTGYTF

D gene: TRBD1
CDR3 length: 15
J gene: TRBJ1-1
V gene: TRBV6-1
clone size: -
CDR3 DNA: TGTGCCAGCAGTGAATTAGGGACAGGGGACACTGAAGCTTTCTTT
CDR3 protein: CASSELGTGDTEAFF

D gene: TRBD1
CDR3 length: 14
J gene: TRBJ2-7
V gene: TRBV19
clone size: -
CDR3 DNA: TGTGCCAGTAGTGCGGGACAGGGGGTTCGCGAGCAGTACTTC
CDR3 protein: CASSAGQGVREQYF

D gene: TRBD1
CDR3 length: 17
J gene: TRBJ2-1
V gene: TRBV15
clone size: once
CDR3 DNA: TGTGCCACCAGCAGGGGAAGACCGGGACAGGGGGCCGGTGAGCAGTTCTTC
CDR3 protein: CATSRGRPGQGAGEQFF

D gene: TRBD2
CDR3 length: 13
J gene: TRBJ2-1
V gene: TRBV5-1
clone size: -
CDR3 DNA: TGCGCCAGCAGCTTGGAAGGTAGCGGGGGAAGGGTCTTC
CDR3 protein: CASSLEGSGGRVF

D gene: -
CDR3 length: 14
J gene: TRBJ1-5
V gene: TRBV19
clone size: -
CDR3 DNA: TGTGCCAGTAGTATAGGAGCTAGCAATCAGCCCCAGCATTTT
CDR3 protein: CASSIGASNQPQHF

D gene: -
CDR3 length: 16
J gene: TRBJ1-6
V gene: TRBV15
clone size: -
CDR3 DNA: TGTGCCACCAGCAGGGGCCACCTCGCTACAAATTCACCCCTCCACTTT
CDR3 protein: CATSRGHLATNSPLHF

D gene: TRBD1
CDR3 length: 15
J gene: TRBJ2-5
V gene: TRBV11-2
clone size: -
CDR3 DNA: TGTGCCAGCAGCTCCATAGGACAGGGGGCGGAGACCCAGTACTTC
CDR3 protein: CASSSIGQGAETQYF

D gene: -
CDR3 length: 14
J gene: TRBJ1-1
V gene: TRBV2
clone size: -
CDR3 DNA: TGTGCCAGCAGTGAAGCGAGGGATGGAGCTGAAGCTTTCTTT
CDR3 protein: CASSEARDGAEAFF

D gene: -
CDR3 length: 15
J gene: TRBJ2-6
V gene: TRBV19
clone size: -
CDR3 DNA: TGTGCCAGTACCCTAGGGGAATCTGGGGCCAACGTCCTGACTTTC
CDR3 protein: CASTLGESGANVLTF

D gene: -
CDR3 length: 15
J gene: TRBJ2-7
V gene: TRBV28
clone size: -
CDR3 DNA: TGTGCCAGCAGCCCAAGCACCATGGGCCACTACGAGCAGTACTTC
CDR3 protein: CASSPSTMGHYEQYF

D gene: -
CDR3 length: 13
J gene: TRBJ1-5
V gene: TRBV9
clone size: few
CDR3 DNA: TGTGCCAGCAGCTCGGAGGGGAGCCAGCCCCAGCATTTT
CDR3 protein: CASSSEGSQPQHF

D gene: -
CDR3 length: 16
J gene: TRBJ1-5
V gene: TRBV5-1
clone size: -
CDR3 DNA: TGCGCCAGCAGTATGGGGACATCTCCTAGCAATCAGCCCCAGCATTTT
CDR3 protein: CASSMGTSPSNQPQHF

D gene: TRBD2
CDR3 length: 16
J gene: TRBJ2-3
V gene: TRBV5-4
clone size: -
CDR3 DNA: TGTGCCAGCAGCTTGCGCCTAGCGGGGGCCACAGATACGCAGTATTTT
CDR3 protein: CASSLRLAGATDTQYF

D gene: -
CDR3 length: 12
J gene: TRBJ2-7
V gene: TRBV18
clone size: -
CDR3 DNA: TGTGCCAGCTCACTACAGGCCTACGAGCAGTACTTC
CDR3 protein: CASSLQAYEQYF

D gene: TRBD1
CDR3 length: 18
J gene: TRBJ1-1
V gene: TRBV18
clone size: few
CDR3 DNA: TGTGCCAGCTACCACCGTGCGGGACAGGGTAAAGAAAACACTGAAGCTTTCTTT
CDR3 protein: CASYHRAGQGKENTEAFF

D gene: TRBD1
CDR3 length: 16
J gene: TRBJ1-6
V gene: TRBV19
clone size: -
CDR3 DNA: TGTGCCAGTGGAAGGGGGCAGAGCTCCTATAATTCACCCCTCCACTTT
CDR3 protein: CASGRGQSSYNSPLHF

D gene: TRBD1
CDR3 length: 15
J gene: TRBJ1-1
V gene: TRBV25-1
clone size: -
CDR3 DNA: TGTGCCAGCAGTGGGAGACAGGGAGGTAGCTCTGAAGCTTTCTTT
CDR3 protein: CASSGRQGGSSEAFF

D gene: -
CDR3 length: 13
J gene: TRBJ1-1
V gene: TRBV27
clone size: -
CDR3 DNA: TGTGCCAGCAGCCTCCAGGTGAACACTGAAGCTTTCTTT
CDR3 protein: CASSLQVNTEAFF

D gene: -
CDR3 length: 15
J gene: TRBJ1-1
V gene: TRBV7-3
clone size: -
CDR3 DNA: TGTGCCAGCAGCTTAACGGGGGGTATGAACACTGAAGCTTTCTTT
CDR3 protein: CASSLTGGMNTEAFF

D gene: -
CDR3 length: 14
J gene: TRBJ1-2
V gene: TRBV5-1
clone size: -
CDR3 DNA: TGCGCCAGCAGCTTGAATCAGGGGCCAGATGGCTACACCTTC
CDR3 protein: CASSLNQGPDGYTF

D gene: TRBD2
CDR3 length: 20
J gene: TRBJ2-2
V gene: TRBV6-1
clone size: -
CDR3 DNA: TGTGCCAGCAGTGAAAGAGGATGGACTAGCGGGGGGTTTAACACCGGGGAGCTGTTTTTT
CDR3 protein: CASSERGWTSGGFNTGELFF

D gene: -
CDR3 length: 14
J gene: TRBJ1-1
V gene: TRBV3-1/TRBV3-2
clone size: -
CDR3 DNA: TGTGCCAGCAGCCAAGTTCAGGGGTACACTGAAGCTTTCTTT
CDR3 protein: CASSQVQGYTEAFF

D gene: -
CDR3 length: 12
J gene: TRBJ2-7
V gene: TRBV27
clone size: -
CDR3 DNA: TGTGCCAGCAGTCGCCAGGGTTACGAGCAGTACTTC
CDR3 protein: CASSRQGYEQYF

D gene: -
CDR3 length: 15
J gene: TRBJ1-5
V gene: TRBV6-2/TRBV6-3
clone size: -
CDR3 DNA: TGTGCCAGCAGCCAACGGATGGGGGCAGAGCAGCCCCAGCATTTT
CDR3 protein: CASSQRMGAEQPQHF

D gene: TRBD1
CDR3 length: 14
J gene: TRBJ2-2
V gene: TRBV7-9
clone size: few
CDR3 DNA: TGTGCCAGCCACGGACAGGGGGCGGGCGGGGAGCTGTTTTTT
CDR3 protein: CASHGQGAGGELFF

D gene: -
CDR3 length: 12
J gene: TRBJ1-1
V gene: TRBV2
clone size: -
CDR3 DNA: TGTGCCAGCAGTGAAAGAGGAGGGCCAGCTTTCTTT
CDR3 protein: CASSERGGPAFF

D gene: -
CDR3 length: 14
J gene: TRBJ1-1
V gene: TRBV9
clone size: -
CDR3 DNA: TGTGCCAGCAGCTTTAGCGGGGGGGCCACTGAAGCTTTCTTT
CDR3 protein: CASSFSGGATEAFF

D gene: TRBD1
CDR3 length: 15
J gene: TRBJ1-5
V gene: TRBV5-6
clone size: -
CDR3 DNA: TGTGCCAGCAGCCGGACAGGGGGTGGCAATCAGCCCCAGCATTTT
CDR3 protein: CASSRTGGGNQPQHF

D gene: -
CDR3 length: 11
J gene: TRBJ1-6
V gene: TRBV20-1
clone size: -
CDR3 DNA: TGCAGTGCTAGTCTAGGTATACCCCTCCACTTT
CDR3 protein: CSASLGIPLHF

D gene: TRBD1
CDR3 length: 15
J gene: TRBJ2-1
V gene: TRBV5-1
clone size: -
CDR3 DNA: TGCGCCAGCAGCATGAGTCCGGACAGGGTGGGGGAGCAGTTCTTC
CDR3 protein: CASSMSPDRVGEQFF

D gene: TRBD1
CDR3 length: 11
J gene: TRBJ2-7
V gene: TRBV11-2
clone size: few
CDR3 DNA: TGTGCCAGCAGCGCAGGGGGAGAGCAGTACTTC
CDR3 protein: CASSAGGEQYF

D gene: TRBD2
CDR3 length: 18
J gene: TRBJ2-1
V gene: TRBV7-6
clone size: -
CDR3 DNA: TGTGCCAGCAGCTTAGCGGCGAGCGGGGGGCTGACTTACAATGAGCAGTTCTTC
CDR3 protein: CASSLAASGGLTYNEQFF

D gene: -
CDR3 length: 18
J gene: TRBJ1-5
V gene: TRBV3-1/TRBV3-2
clone size: -
CDR3 DNA: TGTGCCAGCAGCCAAGGAATGTCAGGGAAGGTAGGGTACCAGCCCCAGCATTTT
CDR3 protein: CASSQGMSGKVGYQPQHF

D gene: -
CDR3 length: 13
J gene: TRBJ2-3
V gene: TRBV11-3
clone size: -
CDR3 DNA: TGTGCCAGCAGCTTACAAGGGGGTGATACGCAGTATTTT
CDR3 protein: CASSLQGGDTQYF

D gene: TRBD1
CDR3 length: 14
J gene: TRBJ2-1
V gene: TRBV5-1
clone size: -
CDR3 DNA: TGCGCCAGCAGCTTGGAGGGACAGGGTGATGAGCAGTTCTTC
CDR3 protein: CASSLEGQGDEQFF

D gene: TRBD1
CDR3 length: 15
J gene: TRBJ2-5
V gene: TRBV7-6
clone size: -
CDR3 DNA: TGTGCCAGCAGCCCCGGGACAGTGGGGCCAGAGACCCAGTACTTC
CDR3 protein: CASSPGTVGPETQYF

D gene: -
CDR3 length: 15
J gene: TRBJ1-6
V gene: TRBV18
clone size: -
CDR3 DNA: TGTGCCAGCTCACAGACGGGGGGGCCGGATTCACCCCTCCACTTT
CDR3 protein: CASSQTGGPDSPLHF

D gene: TRBD2
CDR3 length: 17
J gene: TRBJ2-5
V gene: TRBV4-1
clone size: -
CDR3 DNA: TGCGCCAGCAGCCAAGATAGGAGCGGGGGATCCCAAGAGACCCAGTACTTC
CDR3 protein: CASSQDRSGGSQETQYF

D gene: -
CDR3 length: 13
J gene: TRBJ1-1
V gene: TRBV3-1/TRBV3-2
clone size: -
CDR3 DNA: TGTGCCAGCAGACTACAGGAGAACACTGAAGCTTTCTTT
CDR3 protein: CASRLQENTEAFF

D gene: -
CDR3 length: 15
J gene: TRBJ2-2
V gene: TRBV5-1
clone size: -
CDR3 DNA: TGCGCCAGCAGCTTGGCCGAGACAGCTTATCGGGAGCTGTTTTTT
CDR3 protein: CASSLAETAYRELFF

D gene: TRBD2
CDR3 length: 13
J gene: TRBJ2-1
V gene: TRBV29-1
clone size: -
CDR3 DNA: TGCAGCGTTCGGCGGGGGGCCGAAGCTGAGCAGTTCTTC
CDR3 protein: CSVRRGAEAEQFF

D gene: -
CDR3 length: 12
J gene: TRBJ1-2
V gene: TRBV2
clone size: once
CDR3 DNA: TGTGCCAGCGAGTGGAGTGACTATGGCTACACCTTC
CDR3 protein: CASEWSDYGYTF

D gene: TRBD2
CDR3 length: 17
J gene: TRBJ2-1
V gene: TRBV5-5
clone size: -
CDR3 DNA: TGTGCCAGCAGCGATGGACTAGCGGGGGACCTCTACAATGAGCAGTTCTTC
CDR3 protein: CASSDGLAGDLYNEQFF

D gene: -
CDR3 length: 14
J gene: TRBJ2-7
V gene: TRBV7-2
clone size: -
CDR3 DNA: TGTGCCAGCAGCTTAGGCGGTCTTAGCGTCGGGCAGTACTTC
CDR3 protein: CASSLGGLSVGQYF